Below, 12 T cell receptor beta chains from the same sample are listed, as sequenced in a study of T-cell reconstitution after alpha-beta-depleted transplantation in children. The TCRbeta library incorporated unique molecular identifiers. TCRdb reprocessed the PCR reads with MiXCR, giving one entry per CDR3 protein. The sample holds 500,000 or so distinct CDR3 sequences; over 25% are singletons and the top ten take 2% to 2.5%. Source: PBMCs from the stem cell graft donor, taken from the stem cell graft. The receptors stem from a human donor who donated a stem cell graft to a child with aplastic anemia.

In its sample, this clonotype was seen a few times. The V gene is TRBV7-2, the J gene TRBJ1-6; D perhaps matches TRBD1 (6 bases). The CDR3 length is 16 residues. The germline gives CDR1 SGHTA, CDR2 FQGNSA. Trimming removed 0 bases at V and 7 bases at J, with 13 bases between. CDR3 in amino acids: CASSLARGGGNSPLHF. The CDR3 bases are TGTGCCAGCAGCTTAGCGAGGGGGGGAGGCAATTCACCCCTCCACTTT.

This chain links TRBV7-2 with TRBJ2-1; D uncertain. Germline CDR1 reads SGHTA; CDR2 reads FQGNSA. This CDR3 has 15 amino acids. V was shortened by 5 bases and J by 0 bases, with 11 bases between the two germline ends. The DNA for the CDR3 is TGTGCCAGCAGCCAAAGTCCGAGCTCCTACAATGAGCAGTTCTTC. This sequence encodes CASSQSPSSYNEQFF.

The chain joins TRBV10-3 to TRBJ1-5; 7 bases are shared with TRBD1. The CDR3 length is 16 residues. CDR1 is ENHRY and CDR2 is SYGVKD in the germline V gene. V was pared by 1 base and J by 3 bases, with 6 bases of the junction left unmatched. The CDR3 DNA reads TGTGCCATCAGTGAGTATCAGGGGGTGACCAATCAGCCCCAGCATTTT. As protein: CAISEYQGVTNQPQHF.

The chain is built from TRBV5-1 and TRBJ2-3; D perhaps matches TRBD1 (5 bases). The CDR3 is 16 residues long. Germline CDR1 is SGHRS and CDR2 is YFSETQ. Between the trimmed V and J ends, which lost 5 bases and 0 bases, there was a span of 16 bases. The DNA of the CDR3 is TGCGCCAGCAGTCACGTAGGGGTATCTAGCACAGATACGCAGTATTTT. This gives the protein CASSHVGVSSTDTQYF.

V and J are TRBV10-3 and TRBJ2-6; D gene ambiguous. This CDR3 is 15 amino acids long. V lost 6 bases and J lost 2, with 11 bases in between. Per germline, CDR1 ENHRY and CDR2 SYGVKD. CDR3 protein: CAISDAGPGANVLTF. CDR3 DNA: TGTGCCATCAGCGATGCAGGTCCTGGGGCCAACGTCCTGACTTTC.

This clonotype was found a few times. This chain uses TRBV29-1 with TRBJ1-5; unclear D gene. Per germline, CDR1 SQVTM and CDR2 ANQGSEA. Trimming took off 4 bases at V and 9 bases at J, with 16 bases between the two ends. The CDR3 runs 13 residues. DNA for the CDR3: TGCAGCGTTGGCGGAGGAACGGCGGGGCCCCAGCATTTT. It translates to CSVGGGTAGPQHF. The full variable domain, its missing parts supplied by reference TRBV29-1 and TRBJ1-5, is SAVISQKPSRDICQRGTSLTIQCQVDSQVTMMFWYRQQPGQSLTLIATANQGSEATYESGFVIDKFPISRPNLTFSTLTVSNMSPEDSSIYLCSVGGGTAGPQHFGDGTRLSIL.

This clonotype was observed at least ten times. This chain uses TRBV7-2 with TRBJ2-1; D gene uncertain. Germline CDR1 and CDR2: SGHTA and FQGNSA. The CDR3 extends over 16 amino acids. Trimming took 1 base from V and 7 from J, leaving 17 bases between them. The CDR3, as DNA: TGTGCCAGCAGCTTAGGAGCAACCATCCGTGAAAATGAGCAGTTCTTC. This encodes CASSLGATIRENEQFF.

The chain employs TRBV20-1 and TRBJ2-1; the match to TRBD2 covers 9 bases. This CDR3 comprises 16 residues. The J segment lost 5 bases and the V segment lost 6 bases, leaving 14 bases of the junction unmatched. The germline V gene has CDR1 DFQATT and CDR2 SNEGSKA (reference sequence). The CDR3: CSAMPAGGRGNNEQFF. The CDR3 DNA reads as TGCAGTGCGATGCCAGCGGGAGGACGTGGAAACAATGAGCAGTTCTTC.

This chain's CDR3 is CASSINRGNTEAFF. DNA of the CDR3: TGTGCCAGCAGTATTAACAGGGGGAACACTGAAGCTTTCTTT. The V and J genes are TRBV6-1 and TRBJ1-1; 7 bases map to TRBD1. CDR1 is MNHNS and CDR2 is SASEGT in the germline V gene. V lost 5 bases, J lost 1 base, and 4 bases stayed unmatched. The CDR3 is made up of 14 amino acids.

This clonotype has at least ten counts. The rearrangement links TRBV24-1 to TRBJ2-1; unclear D gene. The CDR3 sequence is 12 residues long. The V gene's germline CDR1 is KGHDR and CDR2 SFDVKD. Trimming took 4 bases from V and 4 from J, leaving 4 bases between them. The CDR3 here is CATSEGYNEQFF. In nucleotides, the CDR3 is TGTGCCACCAGTGAGGGATACAATGAGCAGTTCTTC.

CDR3 residues: CASTQRGGRFHEQYF. In DNA, the CDR3 is TGTGCCAGCACCCAGAGGGGCGGGAGGTTCCACGAGCAGTACTTC. The chain has TRBV7-2 and TRBJ2-7, with 8 bases that match TRBD2. The CDR3 is 15 residues long. Germline V gene data show CDR1 as SGHTA and CDR2 as FQGNSA. J lost 5 bases, V lost 7 bases, and 13 bases had no gene match. Using reference TRBV7-2 and TRBJ2-7 for the parts outside the CDR3, the full variable domain is GAGVSQSPSNKVTEKGKDVELRCDPISGHTALYWYRQSLGQGLEFLIYFQGNSAPDKSGLPSDRFSAERTGGSVSTLTIQRTQQEDSAVYLCASTQRGGRFHEQYFGPGTRLTVT.

This clonotype has only one observation. The chain has TRBV3-1 and TRBJ2-7, with unresolved D. Trimming removed 4 bases at V and 3 bases at J, with 10 bases between. In germline, CDR1 is LGHDT, CDR2 YNNKEL (reference sequence). This CDR3 comprises 13 residues. CDR3 sequence (DNA): TGTGCCAGCAGCCCAAGGACCATCTACGAGCAGTACTTC. This gives the protein CASSPRTIYEQYF.